This T cell receptor (beta chain) is drawn from a study of vaccination and CD4 T cells after COVID-19. Turning to the study itself: Overlapping peptides covering the spike proteins of SARS-CoV-2, HCoV-NL63, HCoV-OC43 and HCoV-229E were added to stimulate cells. Study-level points and caveats: In convalescent patients, 304 of 307 vaccine-specific clones were spike mono-reactive.

V dropped 0 bases and J dropped 4 bases, with 15 bases sitting between them. The CDR3 loop spans 15 amino acids. Germline V gene sequence: CDR1 DFQATT, CDR2 SNEGSKA (reference sequence). The treatment is: 10-day PBMC culture with coronavirus spike peptide pools or control peptides (ViraFEST assay). The Oncomine TCR Beta short-read assay sequenced DNA from cultured CD4+ T cells. Via MiXCR, TCRdb re-called the PCR reads, giving one row per CDR3 protein. The repertoire holds about 10,000 distinct CDR3 sequences, with 70% to 75% as singletons. About this clonotype itself: Its cognate antigen is unknown.

The chain couples TRBV20-1 to TRBJ1-2; D is possibly TRBD1 (6 bases). The source is a human donor who had recovered from COVID-19. The sample comprised CD4+ T cells from blood, cultured in vitro. This CDR3 is CSAREQLQGGYGYTF. The CDR3 region has the DNA TGCAGTGCTAGAGAGCAATTACAGGGTGGCTATGGCTACACCTTC.